This TCR beta chain was sequenced for a study of shared clonotypes between healthy human individuals. Study findings and constraints: Blood was the sole source, and tissue repertoires probably differ.

Per the original methods: ImmunoSEQ supplied junction-only sequences lacking quality scores, so filtering was different. Profiling relied on immunoSEQ multiplex PCR, and the TCRdb table lists in-frame clones only, not all of them. The V and J calls and clone size come from that table; D and trimming were worked out from the DNA. The sample lists 850,000 to 1,200,000 clones, around 74% occurring once. The ends lost 5 bases at V and 4 bases at J; junction bases unmatched: 4. The CDR3 is 14 amino acids. Germline V lookup: CDR1 WNHNN, CDR2 SYGVQD (reference sequence). HIV-negative, healthy adults without recent acute infections or vaccinations were the donors. Remarks on this clone: Its antigen is not identified.

The origin of this receptor is a man between 18 and 29 years old in good health. V and J are TRBV10-1 and TRBJ2-3; TRBD2 agrees at 9 bases. Sequencing was performed on memory CD4+ T cells sorted from blood. The sample's subset: CD45RA-negative fraction. The CDR3 is CASSLGLAPDTQYF. CDR3 DNA sequence: TGCGCCAGCAGTCTCGGACTAGCGCCAGATACGCAGTATTTT.